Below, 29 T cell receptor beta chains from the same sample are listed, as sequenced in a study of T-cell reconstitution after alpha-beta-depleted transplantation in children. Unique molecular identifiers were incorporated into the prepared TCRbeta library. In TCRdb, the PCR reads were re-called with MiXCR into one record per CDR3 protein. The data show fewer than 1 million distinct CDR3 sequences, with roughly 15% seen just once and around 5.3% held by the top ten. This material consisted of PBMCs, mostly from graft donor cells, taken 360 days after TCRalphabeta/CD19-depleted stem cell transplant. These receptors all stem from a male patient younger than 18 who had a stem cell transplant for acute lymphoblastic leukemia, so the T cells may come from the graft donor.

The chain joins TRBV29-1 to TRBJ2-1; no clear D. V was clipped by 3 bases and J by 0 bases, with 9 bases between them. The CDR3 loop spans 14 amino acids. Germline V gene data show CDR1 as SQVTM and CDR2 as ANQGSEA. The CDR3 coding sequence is TGCAGCGTTGAGTGGGCCGCCTCCTACAATGAGCAGTTCTTC. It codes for CSVEWAASYNEQFF.

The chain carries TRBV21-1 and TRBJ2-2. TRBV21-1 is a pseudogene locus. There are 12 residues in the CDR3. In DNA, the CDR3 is TGTGCCAGCAGCAAAGAGATCGGGGAGCTGTTTTTT. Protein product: CASSKEIGELFF.

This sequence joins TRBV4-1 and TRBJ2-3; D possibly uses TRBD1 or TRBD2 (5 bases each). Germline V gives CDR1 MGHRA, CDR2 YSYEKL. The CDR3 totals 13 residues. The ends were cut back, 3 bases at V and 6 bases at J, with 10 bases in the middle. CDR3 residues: CASSHREGDTQYF. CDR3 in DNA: TGCGCCAGCAGCCACAGAGAGGGGGATACGCAGTATTTT.

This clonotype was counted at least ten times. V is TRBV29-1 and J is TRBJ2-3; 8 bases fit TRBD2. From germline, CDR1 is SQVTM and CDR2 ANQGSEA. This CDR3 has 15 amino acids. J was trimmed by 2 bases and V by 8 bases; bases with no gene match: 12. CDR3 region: CSSAGGAGDTDTQYF. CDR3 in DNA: TGCAGCTCGGCGGGGGGAGCGGGAGACACAGATACGCAGTATTTT.

CDR3 DNA sequence: TGTGCCACCAGCAGAGAGGGGGAGCTAGCGGGAGAAGATACGCAGTATTTT. Amino acid sequence: CATSREGELAGEDTQYF. The chain is built from TRBV15 and TRBJ2-3; 10 bases fit TRBD2. Germline V gives CDR1 LNHNV, CDR2 YYDKDF (reference sequence). There are 17 residues in the CDR3. The V gene end was trimmed by 0 bases and the J gene end by 5 bases; junction bases not matched to a gene: 8. The full variable domain, in which reference TRBV15 and TRBJ2-3 provide the parts outside the CDR3, is DAMVIQNPRYQVTQFGKPVTLSCSQTLNHNVMYWYQQKSSQAPKLLFHYYDKDFNNEADTPDNFQSRRPNTSFCFLDIRSPGLGDTAMYLCATSREGELAGEDTQYFGPGTRLTVL.

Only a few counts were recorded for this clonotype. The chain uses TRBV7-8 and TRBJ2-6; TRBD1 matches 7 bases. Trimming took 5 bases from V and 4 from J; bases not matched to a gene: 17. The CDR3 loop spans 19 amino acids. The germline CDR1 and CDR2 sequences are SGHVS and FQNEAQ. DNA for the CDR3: TGTGCCAGCAGCCCCCAGAGATTGAGACAGGGAAGGGGGGCCAACGTCCTGACTTTC. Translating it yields CASSPQRLRQGRGANVLTF.

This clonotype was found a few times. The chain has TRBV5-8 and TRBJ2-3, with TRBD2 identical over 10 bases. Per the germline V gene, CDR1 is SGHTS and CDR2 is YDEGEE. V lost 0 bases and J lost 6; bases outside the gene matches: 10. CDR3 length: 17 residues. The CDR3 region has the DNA TGTGCCAGCAGCTTGGCCCTGTCTAGCGGGAGTACGGATACGCAGTATTTT. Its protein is CASSLALSSGSTDTQYF.

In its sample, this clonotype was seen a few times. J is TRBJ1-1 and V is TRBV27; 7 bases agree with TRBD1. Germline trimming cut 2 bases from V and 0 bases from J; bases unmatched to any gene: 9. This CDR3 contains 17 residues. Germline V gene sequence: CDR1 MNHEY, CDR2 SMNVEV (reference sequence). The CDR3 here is CASSLPTGQDLNTEAFF. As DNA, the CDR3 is TGTGCCAGCAGTTTACCGACTGGACAGGATCTGAACACTGAAGCTTTCTTT.

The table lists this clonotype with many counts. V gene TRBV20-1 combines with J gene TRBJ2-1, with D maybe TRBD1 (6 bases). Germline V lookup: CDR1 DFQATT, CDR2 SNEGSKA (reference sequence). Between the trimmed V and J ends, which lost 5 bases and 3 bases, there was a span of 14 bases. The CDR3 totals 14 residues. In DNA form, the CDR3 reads TGCAGTGCTGCCCGGGACATCCTCTACAATGAGCAGTTCTTC. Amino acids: CSAARDILYNEQFF.

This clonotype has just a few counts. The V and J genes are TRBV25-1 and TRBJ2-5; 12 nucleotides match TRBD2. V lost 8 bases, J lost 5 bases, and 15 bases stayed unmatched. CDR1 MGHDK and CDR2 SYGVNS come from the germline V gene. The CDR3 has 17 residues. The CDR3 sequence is CASRTYSLAGGSETQYF. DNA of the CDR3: TGTGCCAGCCGGACATATAGTCTAGCGGGAGGGTCCGAGACCCAGTACTTC.

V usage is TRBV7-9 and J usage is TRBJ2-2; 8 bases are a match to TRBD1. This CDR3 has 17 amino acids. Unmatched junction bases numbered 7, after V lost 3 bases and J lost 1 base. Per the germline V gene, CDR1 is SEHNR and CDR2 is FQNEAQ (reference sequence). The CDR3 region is CASSFMPGQGNTGELFF. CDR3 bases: TGTGCCAGCAGCTTTATGCCCGGACAGGGGAACACCGGGGAGCTGTTTTTT.

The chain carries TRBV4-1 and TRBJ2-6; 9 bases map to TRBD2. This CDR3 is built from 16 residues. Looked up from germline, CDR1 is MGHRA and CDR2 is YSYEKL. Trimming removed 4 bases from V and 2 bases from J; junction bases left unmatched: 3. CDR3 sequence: CASSRLAGTGANVLTF. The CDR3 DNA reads TGCGCCAGCAGCCGGCTAGCGGGAACTGGGGCCAACGTCCTGACTTTC.

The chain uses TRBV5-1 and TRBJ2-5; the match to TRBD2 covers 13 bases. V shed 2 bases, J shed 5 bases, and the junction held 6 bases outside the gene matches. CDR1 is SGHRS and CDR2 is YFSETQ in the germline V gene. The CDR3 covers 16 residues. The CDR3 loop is CASSFATSGRGETQYF. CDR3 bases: TGCGCCAGCAGCTTCGCAACTAGCGGGAGGGGCGAGACCCAGTACTTC. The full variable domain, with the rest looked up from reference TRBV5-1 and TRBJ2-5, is KAGVTQTPRYLIKTRGQQVTLSCSPISGHRSVSWYQQTPGQGLQFLFEYFSETQRNKGNFPGRFSGRQFSNSRSEMNVSTLELGDSALYLCASSFATSGRGETQYFGPGTRLLVL.

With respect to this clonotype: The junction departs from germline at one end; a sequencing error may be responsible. The CDR3 DNA follows: TGCAGTGCAGTGGGCTACGAGCAGCACTTC. This gives the protein CSAVGYEQHF. The chain combines TRBV20-1 with TRBJ2-7; D is undetermined. CDR3 size: 10 residues. In germline, CDR1 is DFQATT, CDR2 SNEGSKA (reference sequence).

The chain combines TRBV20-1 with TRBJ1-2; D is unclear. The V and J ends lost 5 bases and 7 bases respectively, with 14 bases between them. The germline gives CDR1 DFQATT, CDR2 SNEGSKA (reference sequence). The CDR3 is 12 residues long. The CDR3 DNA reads TGCAGTGCTGGCACACGGACGGGTGGCTACACCTTC. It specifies CSAGTRTGGYTF.

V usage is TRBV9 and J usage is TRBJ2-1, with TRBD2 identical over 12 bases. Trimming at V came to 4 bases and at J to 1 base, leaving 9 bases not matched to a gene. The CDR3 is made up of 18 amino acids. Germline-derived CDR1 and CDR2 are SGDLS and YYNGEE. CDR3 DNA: TGTGCCAGCAGCACTCGACTAGCGGGAGATGGATCCTACAATGAGCAGTTCTTC. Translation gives CASSTRLAGDGSYNEQFF.

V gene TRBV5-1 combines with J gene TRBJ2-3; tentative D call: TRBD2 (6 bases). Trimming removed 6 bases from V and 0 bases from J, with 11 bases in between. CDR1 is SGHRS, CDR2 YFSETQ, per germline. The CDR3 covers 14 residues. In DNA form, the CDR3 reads TGCGCCAGCATAAGTGGAGGGAGCACAGATACGCAGTATTTT. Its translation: CASISGGSTDTQYF. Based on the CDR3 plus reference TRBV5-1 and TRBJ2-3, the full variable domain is KAGVTQTPRYLIKTRGQQVTLSCSPISGHRSVSWYQQTPGQGLQFLFEYFSETQRNKGNFPGRFSGRQFSNSRSEMNVSTLELGDSALYLCASISGGSTDTQYFGPGTRLTVL.

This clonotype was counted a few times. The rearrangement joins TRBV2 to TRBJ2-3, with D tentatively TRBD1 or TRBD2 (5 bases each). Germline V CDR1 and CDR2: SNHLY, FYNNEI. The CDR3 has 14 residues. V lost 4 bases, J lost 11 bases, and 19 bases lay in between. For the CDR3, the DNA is TGTGCCAGCAGTGTTTTAGGGACCATAGGTGGGCAGTATTTT. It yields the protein CASSVLGTIGGQYF.

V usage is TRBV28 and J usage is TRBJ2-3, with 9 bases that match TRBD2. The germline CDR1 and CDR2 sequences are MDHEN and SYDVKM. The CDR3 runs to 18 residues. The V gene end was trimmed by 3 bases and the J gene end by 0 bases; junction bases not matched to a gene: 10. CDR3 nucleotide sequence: TGTGCCAGCAGTTTTTTTTCTAGCGGGGCTACTAGCACAGATACGCAGTATTTT. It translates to CASSFFSSGATSTDTQYF.

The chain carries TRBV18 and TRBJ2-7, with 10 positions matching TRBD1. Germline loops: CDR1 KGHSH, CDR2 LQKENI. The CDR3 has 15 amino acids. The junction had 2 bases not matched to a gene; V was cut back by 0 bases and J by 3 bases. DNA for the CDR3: TGTGCCAGCTCACCACCTGGGACAGGGGTCTACGAGCAGTACTTC. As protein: CASSPPGTGVYEQYF.

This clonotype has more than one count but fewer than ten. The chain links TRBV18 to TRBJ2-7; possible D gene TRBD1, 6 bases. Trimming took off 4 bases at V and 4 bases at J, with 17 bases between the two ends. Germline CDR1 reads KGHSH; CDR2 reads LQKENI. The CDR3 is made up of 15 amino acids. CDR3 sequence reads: CASSRAQGQGYEQYF. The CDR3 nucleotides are TGTGCCAGCTCACGTGCTCAGGGGCAGGGATACGAGCAGTACTTC.

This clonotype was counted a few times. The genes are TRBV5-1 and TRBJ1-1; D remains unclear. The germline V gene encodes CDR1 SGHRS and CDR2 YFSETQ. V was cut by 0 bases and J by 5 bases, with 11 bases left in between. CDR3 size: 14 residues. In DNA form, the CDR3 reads TGCGCCAGCAGCTTGGGACTATACATTACTGAAGCTTTCTTT. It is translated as CASSLGLYITEAFF.

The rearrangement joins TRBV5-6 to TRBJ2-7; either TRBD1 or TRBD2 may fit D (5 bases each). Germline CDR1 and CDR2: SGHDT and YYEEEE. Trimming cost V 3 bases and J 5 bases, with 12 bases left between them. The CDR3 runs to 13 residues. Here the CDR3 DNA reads TGTGCCAGCAGCTGGGGGTTTTGGAACGAGCAGTACTTC. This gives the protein CASSWGFWNEQYF.

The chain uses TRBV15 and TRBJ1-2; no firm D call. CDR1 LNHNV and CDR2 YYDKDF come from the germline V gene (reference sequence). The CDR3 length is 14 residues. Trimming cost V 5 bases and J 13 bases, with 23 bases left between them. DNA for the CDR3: TGTGCCACCAGCGAAGAGGAGGGCCCCCCTTTAGTCACCTTC. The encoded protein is CATSEEEGPPLVTF.

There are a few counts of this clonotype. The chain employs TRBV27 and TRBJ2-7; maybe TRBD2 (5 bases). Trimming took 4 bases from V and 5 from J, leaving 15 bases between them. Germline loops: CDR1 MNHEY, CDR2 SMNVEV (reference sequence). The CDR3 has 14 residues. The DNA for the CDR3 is TGTGCCAGCAGTTCCCTCGGGATCGGCGACGAGCAGTACTTC. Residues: CASSSLGIGDEQYF.

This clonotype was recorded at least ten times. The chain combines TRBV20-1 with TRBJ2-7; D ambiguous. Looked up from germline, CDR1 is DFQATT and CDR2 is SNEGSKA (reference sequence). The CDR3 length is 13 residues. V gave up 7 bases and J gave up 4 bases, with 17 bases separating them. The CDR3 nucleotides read TGCAGTGTCGGAGAGCTGTCAAAGTACGAGCAGTACTTC. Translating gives CSVGELSKYEQYF.

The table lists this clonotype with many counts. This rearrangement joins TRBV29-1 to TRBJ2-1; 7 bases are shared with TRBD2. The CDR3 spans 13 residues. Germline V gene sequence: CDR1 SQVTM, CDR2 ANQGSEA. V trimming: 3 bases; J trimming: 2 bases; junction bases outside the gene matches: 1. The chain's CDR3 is CSVEGRAYNEQFF. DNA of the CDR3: TGCAGCGTTGAGGGGAGGGCCTACAATGAGCAGTTCTTC.

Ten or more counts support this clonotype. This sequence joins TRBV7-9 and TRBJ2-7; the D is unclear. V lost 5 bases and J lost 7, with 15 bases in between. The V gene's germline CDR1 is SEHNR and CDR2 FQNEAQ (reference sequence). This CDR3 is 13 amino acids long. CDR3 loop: CASSTGPAEEQYF. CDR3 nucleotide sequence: TGTGCCAGCAGCACCGGACCCGCTGAGGAGCAGTACTTC.

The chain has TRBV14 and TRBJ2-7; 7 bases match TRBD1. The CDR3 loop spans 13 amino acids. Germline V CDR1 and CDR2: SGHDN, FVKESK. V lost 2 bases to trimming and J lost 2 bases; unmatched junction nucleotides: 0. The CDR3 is CASSQRGPYEQYF. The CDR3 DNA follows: TGTGCCAGCAGCCAAAGGGGGCCCTACGAGCAGTACTTC.